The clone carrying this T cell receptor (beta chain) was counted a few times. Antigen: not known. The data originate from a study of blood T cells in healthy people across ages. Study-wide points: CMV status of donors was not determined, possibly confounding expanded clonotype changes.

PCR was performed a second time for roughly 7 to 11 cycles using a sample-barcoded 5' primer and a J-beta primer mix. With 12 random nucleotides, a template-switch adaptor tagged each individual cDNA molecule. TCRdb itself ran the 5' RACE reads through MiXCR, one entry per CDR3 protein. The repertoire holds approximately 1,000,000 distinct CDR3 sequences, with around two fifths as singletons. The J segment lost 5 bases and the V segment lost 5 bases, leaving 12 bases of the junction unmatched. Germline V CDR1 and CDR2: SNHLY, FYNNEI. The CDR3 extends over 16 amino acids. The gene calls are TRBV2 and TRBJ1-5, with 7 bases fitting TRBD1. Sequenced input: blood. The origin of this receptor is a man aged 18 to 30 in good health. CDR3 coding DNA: TGTGCCAGCAGTCGAATTCCCCAAGGGGGCCATCAGCCCCAGCATTTT. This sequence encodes CASSRIPQGGHQPQHF.